A single sample gave rise to the 9 T cell receptor beta chains below, sequenced in a study of blood T cell repertoires in COVID-19. Here immunoSEQ multiplex PCR was the method, and the copy in TCRdb shows in-frame clones only, minus some. The data show approximately 450,000 clones, 80% to 90% seen once. The sequenced sample was PBMCs or T cells enriched from blood (not recorded which). Source of these receptors: a man aged 25-45 years who had recovered from COVID-19.

This chain joins TRBV11-2 and TRBJ1-1; D is unclear. This CDR3 spans 13 amino acids. Germline V lookup: CDR1 SGHAT, CDR2 FQNNGV. Deletions cut 5 bases from V and 1 base from J, with 8 bases between. In DNA form, the CDR3 reads TGTGCCAGCAGCCTCCAGGAGAACACTGAAGCTTTCTTT. Translated, it gives CASSLQENTEAFF.

The V and J genes are TRBV7-8 and TRBJ2-5; 8 bases agree with TRBD2. Germline assignment: CDR1 SGHVS and CDR2 FQNEAQ. The CDR3 totals 17 residues. V shed 5 bases and J 1 base; nucleotides not matched to a gene: 12. This CDR3 is CASSPGSPLAGQETQYF. The CDR3 DNA reads TGTGCCAGCAGCCCCGGGAGTCCCCTAGCGGGCCAAGAGACCCAGTACTTC.

The chain has TRBV29-1 and TRBJ1-1; a weak D match, TRBD1 (6 bases). This CDR3 has 14 residues. Trimming pared 2 bases from V and 5 bases from J, leaving 15 bases between. The germline V gene has CDR1 SQVTM and CDR2 ANQGSEA. Here the CDR3 DNA reads TGCAGCGTTGAATATCTGGGAAGGGGGACTGAAGCTTTCTTT. Translating gives CSVEYLGRGTEAFF. The full variable domain, with the rest looked up from reference TRBV29-1 and TRBJ1-1, is SAVISQKPSRDICQRGTSLTIQCQVDSQVTMMFWYRQQPGQSLTLIATANQGSEATYESGFVIDKFPISRPNLTFSTLTVSNMSPEDSSIYLCSVEYLGRGTEAFFGQGTRLTVV.

For this clone: Being one base from a much bigger clone, this may be a read error. Other nucleotide sequences in the sample specify the same CDR3. The chain couples TRBV7-2 to TRBJ2-1, with 10 bases aligning to TRBD2. From germline, CDR1 is SGHTA and CDR2 FQGNSA. The CDR3 consists of 15 residues. The CDR3 DNA follows: TGTGCCAGCAGCTCACTAGCGGGAATCCACAATGAACAGTTCTTC. Its translation is CASSSLAGIHNEQFF.

This chain uses TRBV9 with TRBJ2-1; the match to TRBD2 covers 7 bases. CDR1 is SGDLS and CDR2 is YYNGEE in the germline V gene. This CDR3 has 12 residues. V was pared by 7 bases and J by 4 bases, with 2 bases of the junction left unmatched. CDR3 sequence: CASASGYNEQFF. For the CDR3, the DNA is TGTGCCAGCGCTAGCGGTTACAATGAGCAGTTCTTC.

V is TRBV3-1 (or the pseudogene TRBV3-2) and J is TRBJ2-5, with TRBD2 identical over 7 bases. The CDR3 runs to 15 residues. Germline loops: CDR1 LGHDT, CDR2 YNNKEL (reference sequence). The trim removed 4 bases at V and 4 bases at J, leaving 9 bases unmatched. This CDR3 reads CASSPWRGRGETQYF. CDR3 coding DNA: TGTGCCAGCAGCCCCTGGCGGGGGAGAGGAGAGACCCAGTACTTC.

This chain links TRBV28 with TRBJ2-1, with a weak D call TRBD2 (5 bases). Germline V gene sequence: CDR1 MDHEN, CDR2 SYDVKM. Trimming stripped 6 bases from V and 1 base from J, with 16 bases between. There are 16 residues in the CDR3. CDR3 in amino acids: CASSPSDWGSYNEQFF. The DNA of the CDR3 is TGTGCCAGCAGCCCCTCGGACTGGGGTTCCTACAATGAGCAGTTCTTC.

The rearrangement uses TRBV20-1 and TRBJ1-6; D is uncertain. In germline, CDR1 is DFQATT, CDR2 SNEGSKA (reference sequence). The CDR3 is made up of 17 amino acids. Trimming took off 3 bases at V and 0 bases at J, with 15 bases between the two ends. CDR3 DNA sequence: TGCAGTGCTAGTACTTACCAACACAGCTCCTATAATTCACCCCTCCACTTT. Translation: CSASTYQHSSYNSPLHF.

The V and J genes are TRBV2 and TRBJ1-2; a weak D match, TRBD1 (5 bases). With 3 bases removed from V and 1 base from J, the gap between germline ends came to 12 bases. The CDR3 extends over 15 amino acids. Germline CDR1 SNHLY, CDR2 FYNNEI. CDR3 sequence: CASSERRGGNYGYTF. The DNA of the CDR3 is TGTGCCAGCAGTGAGCGGCGGGGGGGTAACTATGGCTACACCTTC.